This T cell receptor beta chain stems from a study of blood T cell repertoires in COVID-19. At the level of the study: Acute-phase and convalescent COVID-19 samples originated in the United States, Italy and Spain.

Original analysis: By means of reference gene primer amplification, nucleated cell counts were estimated. The data were produced by immunoSEQ multiplex PCR, yet TCRdb's version contains in-frame clones alone and is incomplete. The DNA was the basis for D and trimming; V, J and clone size are from that table. The sample has roughly 360,000 clones; around 84% are singletons. The TCR comes from a human donor with acute or convalescent COVID-19. The donor label of this sample is uncertain. The sample consisted of peripheral blood.

The CDR3: CAWRMLTNTEAFF. CDR3 DNA sequence: TGTGCCTGGAGGATGTTAACAAACACTGAAGCTTTCTTT. J is TRBJ1-1 and V is TRBV30, with D unclear. Trimming stripped 3 bases from V and 2 bases from J, with 10 bases between. Germline V lookup: CDR1 GTSNPN, CDR2 SVGIG (reference sequence). This CDR3 comprises 13 residues.